These 12 T cell receptor beta chains originate from one sample sequenced in a study of blood T cell repertoires in COVID-19. Sequencing used immunoSEQ multiplex PCR; TCRdb keeps in-frame clones, though not all of them. The sample has roughly 59,000 clones, 65% to 80% seen once; the top ten hold more than 9.5%. The sample comprised peripheral blood. The origin of the receptors is a human donor in a cohort sampled during active COVID-19.

V gene TRBV5-8 combines with J gene TRBJ2-1; TRBD1 matches 8 bases. The trim removed 7 bases at V and 9 bases at J, leaving 15 bases unmatched. The CDR3 is made up of 15 amino acids. Germline loops: CDR1 SGHTS, CDR2 YDEGEE. CDR3 in DNA: TGTGCCAGCCATCTGACAGGGGTACGTTCCGGTGAGCAGTTCTTC. Its translation is CASHLTGVRSGEQFF. The full variable domain, rest sourced from reference TRBV5-8 and TRBJ2-1, is EAGVTQSPTHLIKTRGQQATLRCSPISGHTSVYWYQQALGLGLQFLLWYDEGEERNRGNFPPRFSGRQFPNYSSELNVNALELEDSALYLCASHLTGVRSGEQFFGPGTRLTVL.

V is TRBV21-1 and J is TRBJ1-2; the table calls TRBD1, which could not be checked here. TRBV21-1 is flagged as a pseudogene. The CDR3 loop spans 15 amino acids. This CDR3 is CASSKTGGSPYGYTF. CDR3 nucleotides: TGTGCCAGCAGTAAGACAGGGGGGTCCCCCTATGGCTACACCTTC.

The V gene is TRBV28, the J gene TRBJ2-1; maybe TRBD2 (6 bases). There are 13 residues in the CDR3. The germline V and J ends were trimmed by 7 bases and 7 bases, with 14 bases remaining between them. Germline V lookup: CDR1 MDHEN, CDR2 SYDVKM. The CDR3 DNA sequence: TGTGCCAGCATCCAAGGTGGGGGGAATGAGCAGTTCTTC. This codes for CASIQGGGNEQFF.

V and J are TRBV7-2 and TRBJ2-3, with D perhaps TRBD1 (5 bases). Germline V gene lookup returns CDR1 SGHTA and CDR2 FQGNSA. There are 14 residues in the CDR3. Deletions cut 2 bases from V and 1 base from J, with 7 bases between. The CDR3 DNA reads as TGTGCCAGCAGCTTACAGACAGGCACAGATACGCAGTATTTT. Amino acids: CASSLQTGTDTQYF.

This chain uses TRBV11-1 with TRBJ2-2; 11 bases map to TRBD2. The V segment lost 3 bases and the J segment 4 bases; nucleotides outside the gene matches: 4. This CDR3 has 16 residues. From germline, CDR1 is SGHAT and CDR2 FQDESV (reference sequence). CDR3 sequence: CASSFLGLAGTGELFF. Written as DNA, the CDR3 is TGTGCCAGCAGCTTTCTCGGACTAGCGGGCACCGGGGAGCTGTTTTTT.

The chain carries TRBV3-1 (or the pseudogene TRBV3-2) and TRBJ2-3, with 9 bases that match TRBD2. The CDR3 has 15 residues. V shed 4 bases, J shed 4 bases, and the junction held 6 bases outside the gene matches. Per the germline V gene, CDR1 is LGHDT and CDR2 is YNNKEL (reference sequence). DNA of the CDR3: TGTGCCAGCAGCCTTTCCGGACTAGCGTCAGATACGCAGTATTTT. Amino acid sequence: CASSLSGLASDTQYF.

The chain couples TRBV5-1 to TRBJ2-6, with TRBD2 matching over 8 bases. CDR1 is SGHRS and CDR2 is YFSETQ in the germline V gene. Trimming took 4 bases from V and 3 from J; bases not matched to a gene: 3. The CDR3 is 15 amino acids. Here the CDR3 DNA reads TGCGCCAGCAGCCCCCTAGCGGGTGGGGCCAACGTCCTGACTTTC. This codes for CASSPLAGGANVLTF.

This clone showed up just a few times. The chain has TRBV9 and TRBJ2-1, with TRBD2 matching over 7 bases. CDR3 length: 16 residues. Looked up from germline, CDR1 is SGDLS and CDR2 is YYNGEE. V lost 0 bases, J lost 2 bases, and 5 bases stayed unmatched. The CDR3 bases are TGTGCCAGCAGCGTAGGTGACCTAGCGGCCTACAATGAGCAGTTCTTC. This translates into CASSVGDLAAYNEQFF.

The V gene is TRBV18, the J gene TRBJ2-7; 7 bases agree with TRBD1. The CDR3 contains 15 residues. With V trimmed by 6 bases and J by 2 bases, 10 bases remained unmatched. Germline CDR1 KGHSH, CDR2 LQKENI. DNA of the CDR3: TGTGCCAGCTCCCGTGCCGAGACAGGGACCTACGAGCAGTACTTC. The encoded protein is CASSRAETGTYEQYF.

The V and J genes are TRBV19 and TRBJ2-1, with TRBD2 matching 8 bases. CDR1 and CDR2 from the germline V gene are LNHDA and SQIVND (reference sequence). The CDR3 is 15 residues long. J lost 4 bases, V lost 8 bases, and 10 bases had no gene match. CDR3 sequence (DNA): TGTGCCAGTCAGTGGGTTAGCGGGGATTACAATGAGCAGTTCTTC. This translates into CASQWVSGDYNEQFF.

This CDR3 is CASTQTGLYNEQFF. The CDR3 DNA is TGTGCCAGCACACAGACAGGGCTCTACAATGAGCAGTTCTTC. The chain combines TRBV28 with TRBJ2-1; 7 nucleotides line up with TRBD1. Trimming took 7 bases from V and 3 from J; bases not matched to a gene: 6. The CDR3 covers 14 residues. CDR1 is MDHEN and CDR2 is SYDVKM in the germline V gene.

This sequence joins TRBV5-6 and TRBJ2-1; TRBD1 matches 10 bases. Germline loops: CDR1 SGHDT, CDR2 YYEEEE. The CDR3 is made up of 14 amino acids. With V trimmed by 3 bases and J by 5 bases, 2 bases remained unmatched. The DNA of the CDR3 is TGTGCCAGCAGCTGGGGGACAGGGGACAATGAGCAGTTCTTC. It yields the protein CASSWGTGDNEQFF.